This TCR beta chain was sequenced during a study of T cell responses to AZD1222 COVID-19 vaccine. Trimming took 7 bases from V and 1 from J, leaving 13 bases between them. Germline CDR1 and CDR2: SQVTM and ANQGSEA. This CDR3 region has 13 residues. Data came from immunoSEQ multiplex PCR; TCRdb stores just in-frame clones and leaves some out. The sample includes some 140,000 clones, just over 90% of them seen just once. This receptor was obtained from an adult in good health. The material was peripheral blood, obtained on day 0 of AZD1222 vaccination. The chain joins TRBV29-1 to TRBJ1-1; possibly TRBD1 for D (5 bases). The CDR3: CSGYHGANTEAFF. In DNA form, the CDR3 reads TGCAGCGGCTACCATGGGGCGAACACTGAAGCTTTCTTT. The full variable domain, rest sourced from reference TRBV29-1 and TRBJ1-1, is SAVISQKPSRDICQRGTSLTIQCQVDSQVTMMFWYRQQPGQSLTLIATANQGSEATYESGFVIDKFPISRPNLTFSTLTVSNMSPEDSSIYLCSGYHGANTEAFFGQGTRLTVV.